Listed below are T cell receptor beta chains from one sample, sequenced in a study of technical replicates of blood from four donors. Measured with immunoSEQ multiplex PCR; TCRdb has only the in-frame clones, and not every one. The table lists some 81,000 clones, roughly nine tenths of them singletons. Sequenced material: T cells isolated from PBMCs. These TCRs come from a human donor in good health. Both conserved end residues are part of each CDR3. A D gene is named only where the DNA matches it firmly. The listing skips clone size in some rows; elsewhere it reads once, few, many or a size class.

TRBD1	.	14	TRBV7-9	TRBJ1-4	TGTGCCAGCAGCTTCGGACAGGGAAAAGAAAAACTGTTTTTT	CASSFGQGKEKLFF
TRBD1	.	14	TRBV6-5	TRBJ1-1	TGTGCCAGCAGATTGACAGGGGGTGTGACTGAAGCTTTCTTT	CASRLTGGVTEAFF
.	.	16	TRBV5-1	TRBJ1-1	TGCGCCAGCAGCTTGGTATCAGGGGCTGTTAGTACTGAAGCTTTCTTT	CASSLVSGAVSTEAFF
TRBD1	.	17	TRBV7-6	TRBJ1-2	TGTGCCAGCAGCTTAGTAGGGGGGACAGCCGTGAGGTATGGCTACACCTTC	CASSLVGGTAVRYGYTF
.	.	16	TRBV11-2	TRBJ2-3	TGTGCCAGCAGCTTAGTTTCGGGGATCGTCACAGATACGCAGTATTTT	CASSLVSGIVTDTQYF
.	.	15	TRBV9	TRBJ2-1	TGTGCCAGCAGCCCCAACAGGGACCACTACAATGAGCAGTTCTTC	CASSPNRDHYNEQFF
TRBD1	.	16	TRBV4-2	TRBJ1-6	TGTGCCAGCAGCCAAGGAGGACAGGGTGTAAATTCACCCCTCCACTTT	CASSQGGQGVNSPLHF
.	.	15	TRBV5-4	TRBJ1-4	TGTGCCAGCAGCGCAACGGGATCCGGTGGGGAAAAACTGTTTTTT	CASSATGSGGEKLFF
TRBD2	.	14	TRBV4-2	TRBJ2-7	TGTGCCAGCAGCCAAGTGGGAGGGGACGACGAGCAGTACTTC	CASSQVGGDDEQYF
.	once	16	TRBV5-4	TRBJ1-2	TGTGCCAGCAGCGGGGCTGGGGGCCCCGGGGACTATGGCTACACCTTC	CASSGAGGPGDYGYTF
TRBD2	.	15	TRBV5-1	TRBJ2-7	TGCGCCAGCGGTCGGACTAGCGGGAGTAGGGACGAGCAGTACTTC	CASGRTSGSRDEQYF
TRBD1	.	15	TRBV6-1	TRBJ1-2	TGTGCCAGCAGTGAAACGATGAGACAGGGATTTGGCTACACCTTC	CASSETMRQGFGYTF
.	once	13	TRBV14	TRBJ1-1	TGTGCCAGCAGCTCAACAGCAAACACTGAAGCTTTCTTT	CASSSTANTEAFF
.	few	14	TRBV30	TRBJ1-5	TGTGCCTGGAGTGTAGCGCCCCAGGGACAGCCCCAGCATTTT	CAWSVAPQGQPQHF
.	.	15	TRBV6-6	TRBJ1-1	TGTGCCAGCAGTTATGGGACACCTAGGAACACTGAAGCTTTCTTT	CASSYGTPRNTEAFF
TRBD1	.	14	TRBV2	TRBJ1-1	TGTGCCAGCAGTGAGCCGGACAGGATAGCTGAAGCTTTCTTT	CASSEPDRIAEAFF
TRBD2	.	15	TRBV7-9	TRBJ2-7	TGTGCCAGCAGCTTAGGCCGGGGGGGCCTCTACGAGCAGTACTTC	CASSLGRGGLYEQYF
TRBD1	.	16	TRBV5-1	TRBJ2-2	TGCGCCAGCAGCTTTGGGGCATCACAGGGGACCGGGGAGCTGTTTTTT	CASSFGASQGTGELFF
TRBD1	.	14	TRBV28	TRBJ2-7	TGTGCCAGCAGTACCCGACAGGGCGGGCTAGAGCAGTACTTC	CASSTRQGGLEQYF
.	.	17	TRBV5-1	TRBJ2-5	TGCGCCAGCAGCTTGTCCGTTGGCAGGGAAGTCCAAGAGACCCAGTACTTC	CASSLSVGREVQETQYF